Listed below are T cell receptor beta chains from one sample, sequenced in a study of shared clonotypes between healthy human individuals. Measured with immunoSEQ multiplex PCR; TCRdb has only the in-frame clones, and not every one. The table lists roughly 490,000 clones, about three quarters of them singletons. Sequenced input: PBMCs. Source of these receptors: a woman aged 40-49 years in good health. Some clones in this sample may be carry-over from other donors' samples. Both conserved end residues are part of each CDR3. A D gene is named only where the DNA matches it firmly. Not every row has a clone size; where given, it reads once, few, many or a size class.

.,TRBV6-4,TRBJ2-1,TRBD2,TGTGCCAGCAGTGTTACCGGGACTAGCGGGAACAATGAGCAGTTCTTC,CASSVTGTSGNNEQFF
.,TRBV19,TRBJ2-1,.,TGTGCCAGTAGCTCCGCCGTTGGCGGGACTTCGGTCTTC,CASSSAVGGTSVF
few,TRBV1,TRBJ2-5,.,TGCACCAGCAGCCACCGTACACAGGGGGCGGAGGAGACCCAGTACTTC,CTSSHRTQGAEETQYF
.,TRBV7-2,TRBJ1-5,.,TGTGCCAGCAGCTCCCCAGGTAGACAGCCCCAGCATTTT,CASSSPGRQPQHF
.,TRBV11-2,TRBJ2-1,TRBD2,TGTGCCAGCAGTCCGGGACTAGTATACAATGAGCAGTTCTTC,CASSPGLVYNEQFF
.,TRBV9,TRBJ2-2,.,TGTGCCAGCAGCGAGATAGGAATCACCGGGGAGCTGTTTTTT,CASSEIGITGELFF
.,TRBV12-1,TRBJ2-1,.,TGTGCCAGCAGCTGCTCGGGGCTAGCGGGTAGCTCCTACAATGAGCAGTTCTTC,CASSCSGLAGSSYNEQFF
.,TRBV30,TRBJ1-4,TRBD1,TGTGCCTGGAGCGCAATTGACAGGGTAAATGAAAAACTGTTTTTT,CAWSAIDRVNEKLFF
few,TRBV28,TRBJ2-2,TRBD1,TGTGCTCTCAAAGGGGGCAGGGAGCTGTTTTTT,CALKGGRELFF
.,TRBV7-6,TRBJ2-2,.,TGTGCCAGCAGCCCTTCAAGTTTCTGGGGCACCGGGGAGCTGTTTTTT,CASSPSSFWGTGELFF
few,TRBV5-1,TRBJ2-1,TRBD1,TGCGCCAGCAGCATGCGGACAGGGGATTACAATGAGCAGTTCTTC,CASSMRTGDYNEQFF
.,TRBV19,TRBJ2-3,TRBD2,TGTGCCACTAAGAACCGGGAGGCTACAGATACGCAGTATTTT,CATKNREATDTQYF
.,TRBV4-1,TRBJ2-6,.,TGCGCCAGCAGCCAAGGAGGGCCGGGACCTACGGGGGCCAACGTCCTGACTTTC,CASSQGGPGPTGANVLTF
.,TRBV20-1,TRBJ1-2,.,TGCAGTGCGCCCCACTATGGCTACACCTTC,CSAPHYGYTF
.,TRBV11-1,TRBJ2-7,TRBD2,TGTGCCAGCAGCTCCCCTAGCGGGAGTTACGAGCAGTACTTC,CASSSPSGSYEQYF
.,TRBV15,TRBJ2-1,.,TGTGCCACCAGCAGAGATTTGCAGGATTACAATGAGCAGTTCTTC,CATSRDLQDYNEQFF
few,TRBV6-6,TRBJ1-3,.,TGTGCCAGCAGTCTGGGGGGCAGCGGAAACACCATATATTTT,CASSLGGSGNTIYF
.,TRBV30,TRBJ2-1,.,TGTGCCTGGAGTCCCAAGGACAGACTCTACAATGAGCAGTTCTTC,CAWSPKDRLYNEQFF
.,TRBV27,TRBJ2-7,.,TGTGCCAGCAGTTTACCTACGGACCTGGTGTGCTACGAGCAGTACTTC,CASSLPTDLVCYEQYF
once,TRBV7-3,TRBJ2-2,.,TGTGCCAGCAGCTCTCGGACGAACACCGGGGAGCTGTTTTTT,CASSSRTNTGELFF
.,TRBV18,TRBJ2-7,.,TGTGCCAGCTCACCGTCCCAGTACGAGCAGTACTTC,CASSPSQYEQYF
few,TRBV2,TRBJ1-4,.,TGTGCCAGCAGTGTTGGGGACGGGAATGAAAAACTGTTTTTT,CASSVGDGNEKLFF
.,TRBV11-2,TRBJ1-2,.,TGTGCCAGCAGTTCAGGGGCGGGGTATGGCTACACCTTC,CASSSGAGYGYTF
.,TRBV27,TRBJ2-2,.,TGTGCCAGCAGTCCCAGGGGAGGACTAAACACCGGGGAGCTGTTTTTT,CASSPRGGLNTGELFF
.,TRBV10-3,TRBJ1-1,.,TGTGCCATCCGAGCGGGGTGGGCGATGAACACTGAAGCTTTCTTT,CAIRAGWAMNTEAFF
.,TRBV5-1,TRBJ2-7,.,TGCGCCAGCAGCTTGGGGGCAGGGCTCCGCGAGCAGTACTTC,CASSLGAGLREQYF
.,TRBV5-4,TRBJ1-1,.,TGTGCCAGCAGCTTGGATCAGAGCCCGGACACTGAAGCTTTCTTT,CASSLDQSPDTEAFF
.,TRBV5-1,TRBJ2-1,.,TGCGCCAGCAGCTTGGGACAGTTCAGCGATGAGCAGTTCTTC,CASSLGQFSDEQFF
once,TRBV11-2,TRBJ2-7,TRBD2,TGTGCCAGCAGCCATTCGGAACTAGCGGAGGTCATAAGGTACGAGCAGTACTTC,CASSHSELAEVIRYEQYF
.,TRBV5-1,TRBJ2-5,.,TGCGCCAGCAGCCCAGGACAGCCGCTAGAGACCCAGTACTTC,CASSPGQPLETQYF
.,TRBV29-1,TRBJ2-2,.,TGCAGCGTTGTGTTAGGGCGCACCGGGGAGCTGTTTTTT,CSVVLGRTGELFF
.,TRBV4-2,TRBJ2-7,TRBD2,TGTGCCAGCAGCCAAGATGGGGCCGGGACTACCTACGAGCAGTACTTC,CASSQDGAGTTYEQYF
.,TRBV2,TRBJ1-2,TRBD1,TGTGCCACTCAGGGGGATGGTGACTATGGCTACACCTTC,CATQGDGDYGYTF
.,TRBV27,TRBJ1-2,TRBD1,TGTGCCAGCAGTCCACGGATGGGACAGGTAGGACTACGTGGCTACACCTTC,CASSPRMGQVGLRGYTF
many,TRBV28,TRBJ1-2,TRBD1,TGTGCCAGCAGTTACGGGACAGCCTATGGCTACACCTTC,CASSYGTAYGYTF
once,TRBV4-1,TRBJ1-3,.,TGCGCCAGCAGCCAAGACATTGCCTCTGGAAACACCATATATTTT,CASSQDIASGNTIYF
.,TRBV5-4,TRBJ2-1,.,TGTGCCAGCAGCCCCGGGACAGGGTGGACTAGAGCGGGAGGTGAGCAGTTCTTC,CASSPGTGWTRAGGEQFF
.,TRBV5-1,TRBJ2-5,.,TGCGCCAGCAGCTTCAACGCGGAGACCCAGTACTTC,CASSFNAETQYF
many,TRBV5-1,TRBJ2-5,.,TGCGCCAGCAGCTTGTTTGGAGCGGGAACAGGGCAAGAGACCCAGTACTTC,CASSLFGAGTGQETQYF
.,TRBV6-1,TRBJ1-1,.,TGTGCCAGCAGTGTGAACAGGAGGGCTGAAGCTTTCTTT,CASSVNRRAEAFF
.,TRBV14,TRBJ1-4,.,TGTGCCAGCAGCCCACAGACCCGGGATGAAAAACTGTTTTTT,CASSPQTRDEKLFF
.,TRBV18,TRBJ2-1,.,TGTGCCAGCTCACTAGGGACCTACAATGAGCAGTTCTTC,CASSLGTYNEQFF
few,TRBV5-4,TRBJ2-2,TRBD2,TGTGCCAGCAGCTCTCTAGCGGGAGGTTCCACCGGGGAGCTGTTTTTT,CASSSLAGGSTGELFF
.,TRBV28,TRBJ2-2,.,TGTGCCAGCAGTTTATGGAATAGCGATGCCGGGGAGCTGTTTTTT,CASSLWNSDAGELFF
.,TRBV14,TRBJ1-3,.,TGTGCCAGCAGTCTGGCGAGGGGGACTGGAAACACCATATATTTT,CASSLARGTGNTIYF
.,TRBV10-3,TRBJ2-1,.,TGTGCCATCAGTGATTTGTATGAGCAGTTCTTC,CAISDLYEQFF
once,TRBV5-5,TRBJ2-1,.,TGTGCCAGCGAAAGTAGCGCTGAGCAGTTCTTC,CASESSAEQFF
.,TRBV19,TRBJ2-1,TRBD2,TGTGCCAGTAGTCGTAGCGGGACGTACAATGAGCAGTTCTTC,CASSRSGTYNEQFF